The rows below give T cell receptor beta chains drawn from one sample of a study of cytomegalovirus exposure and HLA in healthy donors. Using immunoSEQ multiplex PCR, the repertoire was profiled, and TCRdb retains in-frame clones only, with some absent. The data hold about 220,000 clones, with more than 65% observed a single time. Material for sequencing was PBMCs. The receptor source for this set is a man in his late teens or twenties in good health and CMV-seronegative. The CDR3 runs from the conserved cysteine through the conserved F or W.

j_gene: TRBJ2-3
v_gene: TRBV2
CDR3aa: CASSEFNSRGTDTQYF

j_gene: TRBJ2-7
v_gene: TRBV9
CDR3aa: CASSLRTGEPYEQYF

j_gene: TRBJ1-5
v_gene: TRBV4-1
CDR3aa: CASSQLPGQGNQPQHF

j_gene: TRBJ2-3
v_gene: TRBV9
CDR3aa: CASSADRSSDTQYF

j_gene: TRBJ2-1
v_gene: TRBV30
CDR3aa: CAWNGGNEQFF

j_gene: TRBJ1-4
v_gene: TRBV9
CDR3aa: CASSLSPGQQEKLFF

j_gene: TRBJ2-7
v_gene: TRBV28
CDR3aa: CASRPEAGDEQYF

j_gene: TRBJ2-2
v_gene: TRBV27
CDR3aa: CASSSRLAGNTGELFF

j_gene: TRBJ2-7
v_gene: TRBV2
CDR3aa: CASSDGRVYEQYF

j_gene: TRBJ2-7
v_gene: TRBV18
CDR3aa: CASSPLRDRGHYEQYF

j_gene: TRBJ2-1
v_gene: TRBV4-1
CDR3aa: CASSSRTSGSDEQFF

j_gene: TRBJ2-3
v_gene: TRBV4-1
CDR3aa: CASSHSPSRPFTDTQYF

j_gene: TRBJ1-5
v_gene: TRBV21-1
CDR3aa: CARVTGRSQLQHF

j_gene: TRBJ2-1
v_gene: TRBV6-6
CDR3aa: CASTLVTGGFNEQFF

j_gene: TRBJ1-4
v_gene: TRBV5-1
CDR3aa: CASSLVQGDEKLFF

j_gene: TRBJ1-2
v_gene: TRBV5-4
CDR3aa: CASSIGQGIYGYTF

j_gene: TRBJ1-3
v_gene: TRBV5-4
CDR3aa: CASSPVTGQGLGNTIYF

j_gene: TRBJ1-1
v_gene: TRBV11-1
CDR3aa: CASSQRQGNTEAFF

j_gene: TRBJ1-2
v_gene: TRBV2
CDR3aa: CASSSGWSGTGGNNYGYTF

j_gene: TRBJ2-2
v_gene: TRBV4-1
CDR3aa: CASSHTLGVNTGELFF

j_gene: TRBJ2-7
v_gene: TRBV6-6
CDR3aa: CASSYSGTGRYEQYF

j_gene: TRBJ2-7
v_gene: TRBV9
CDR3aa: CASSVGPPGLAAYEQYF

j_gene: TRBJ1-2
v_gene: TRBV2
CDR3aa: CASSEGGWASNYGYTF

j_gene: TRBJ2-1
v_gene: TRBV5-6
CDR3aa: CASSGHISGGSYNEQFF

j_gene: TRBJ1-1
v_gene: TRBV7-9
CDR3aa: CASTQGGWAEAFF

j_gene: TRBJ2-5
v_gene: TRBV2
CDR3aa: CASYRVAGSETQYF

j_gene: TRBJ1-3
v_gene: TRBV2
CDR3aa: CASSGGPSPSGNTIYF

j_gene: TRBJ2-7
v_gene: TRBV7-9
CDR3aa: CASSSVEVYEQYF

j_gene: TRBJ2-2
v_gene: TRBV28
CDR3aa: CASSSLDRGSTGELFF

j_gene: TRBJ2-3
v_gene: TRBV9
CDR3aa: CASSVDPRDTQYF

j_gene: TRBJ2-7
v_gene: TRBV5-1
CDR3aa: CASSLVREPNEQYF

j_gene: TRBJ2-3
v_gene: TRBV11-2
CDR3aa: CASSSRTSGPNTDTQYF

j_gene: TRBJ2-2
v_gene: TRBV7-3
CDR3aa: CASSLGHPNTGELFF

j_gene: TRBJ1-2
v_gene: TRBV28
CDR3aa: CASSSPGYTF

j_gene: TRBJ1-5
v_gene: TRBV9
CDR3aa: CASSDGHPNQPQHF

j_gene: TRBJ2-7
v_gene: TRBV6-4
CDR3aa: CASSDSGLAGAPYEQYF

j_gene: TRBJ1-1
v_gene: TRBV27
CDR3aa: CASSFRQGTGTEAFF

j_gene: TRBJ1-1
v_gene: TRBV5-4
CDR3aa: CASSFDSLNTEAFF

j_gene: TRBJ2-7
v_gene: TRBV28
CDR3aa: CASSLGTSGSYEQYF

j_gene: TRBJ2-7
v_gene: TRBV28
CDR3aa: CASSSFTRTGNYEQYF

j_gene: TRBJ1-2
v_gene: TRBV29-1
CDR3aa: CSGQGYPYGYTF

j_gene: TRBJ1-5
v_gene: TRBV27
CDR3aa: CASSSLTGGADQPQHF

j_gene: TRBJ1-5
v_gene: TRBV2
CDR3aa: CASSRSGGNQPQHF

j_gene: TRBJ2-2
v_gene: TRBV18
CDR3aa: CASSPLGQENTGELFF

j_gene: TRBJ2-7
v_gene: TRBV5-6
CDR3aa: CASSQTSGRPYEQYF

j_gene: TRBJ2-1
v_gene: TRBV9
CDR3aa: CASSLGLKDEQFF